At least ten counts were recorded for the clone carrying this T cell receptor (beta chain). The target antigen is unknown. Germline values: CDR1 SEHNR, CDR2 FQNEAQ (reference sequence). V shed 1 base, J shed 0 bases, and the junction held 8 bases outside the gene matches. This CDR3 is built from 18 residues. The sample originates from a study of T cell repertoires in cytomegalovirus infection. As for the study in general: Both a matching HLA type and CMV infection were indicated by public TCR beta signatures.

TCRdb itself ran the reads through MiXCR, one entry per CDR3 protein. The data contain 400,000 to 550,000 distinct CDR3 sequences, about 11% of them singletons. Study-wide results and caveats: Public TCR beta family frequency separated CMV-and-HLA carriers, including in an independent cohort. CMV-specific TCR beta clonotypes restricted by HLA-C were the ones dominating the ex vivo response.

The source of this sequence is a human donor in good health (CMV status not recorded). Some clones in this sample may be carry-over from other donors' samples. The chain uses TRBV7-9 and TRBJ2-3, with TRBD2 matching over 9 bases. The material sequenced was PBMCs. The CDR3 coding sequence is TGTGCCAGCAGCTTAGTCCCGCGACTAGCGGAAAGCACAGATACGCAGTATTTT. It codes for CASSLVPRLAESTDTQYF.